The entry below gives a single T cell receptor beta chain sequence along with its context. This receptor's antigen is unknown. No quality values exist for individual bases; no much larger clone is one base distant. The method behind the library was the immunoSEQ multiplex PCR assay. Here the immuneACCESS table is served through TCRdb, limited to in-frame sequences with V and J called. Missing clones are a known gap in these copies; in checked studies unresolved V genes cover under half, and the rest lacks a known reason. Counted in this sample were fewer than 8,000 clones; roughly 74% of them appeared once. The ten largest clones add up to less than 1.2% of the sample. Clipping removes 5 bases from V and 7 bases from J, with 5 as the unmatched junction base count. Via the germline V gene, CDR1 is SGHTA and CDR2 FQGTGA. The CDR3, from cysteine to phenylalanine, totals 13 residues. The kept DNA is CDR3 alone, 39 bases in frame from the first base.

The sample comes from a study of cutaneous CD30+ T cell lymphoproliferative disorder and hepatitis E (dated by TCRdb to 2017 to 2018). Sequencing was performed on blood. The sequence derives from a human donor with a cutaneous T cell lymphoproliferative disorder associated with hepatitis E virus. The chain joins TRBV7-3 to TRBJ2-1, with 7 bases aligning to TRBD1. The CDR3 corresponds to CASSTGARNEQFF. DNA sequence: TGTGCCAGCAGCACAGGGGCGAGGAATGAGCAGTTCTTC. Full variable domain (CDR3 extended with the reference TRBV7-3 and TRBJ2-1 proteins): GAGVSQTPSNKVTEKGKYVELRCDPISGHTALYWYRQSLGQGPEFLIYFQGTGAADDSGLPNDRFFAVRPEGSVSTLKIQRTERGDSAVYLCASSTGARNEQFFGPGTRLTVL.